Listed below are T cell receptor delta chains from one sample, sequenced in a study of gamma-delta T cells after stem cell transplantation. TCRdb reapplied CATT to the RT-PCR reads. The sample includes 5,500 to 7,000 delta-chain clones, roughly 25% seen only once; the top ten take about 17%. Material for sequencing was gamma-delta T cells. Every receptor here comes from a human donor. It is not recorded whose cells these are; they may come from a transplant donor. CDR3s leave out the opening cysteine and the closing phenylalanine or tryptophan. A D gene is named only where the DNA matches it firmly. Some rows mark clone size as missing; the rest say once, few, many or name a class of expanded clone.

d_call | j_call | v_call | clone_size | cdr3_aa
TRDD3 | TRDJ1 | TRDV2 | NA | ACDTLLGIVGGYKYTDKLI
TRDD3 | TRDJ1 | TRDV2 | medium-sized | ACDTWGISDKLI
NA | TRDJ3 | TRDV2 | medium-sized | ACDTVVGGPSSWDTRQMF
TRDD3 | TRDJ2 | TRDV1 | few | ALGEQSPLGDTREWGVGTAQLF
NA | TRDJ1 | TRDV2 | NA | ACDLLVGNTDKLI
TRDD3 | TRDJ1 | TRDV2 | few | ACDRGGLGGPPYTDKLI
TRDD3 | TRDJ3 | TRDV2 | few | ACDTVLGETGSWDTRQMF
TRDD3 | TRDJ1 | TRDV2 | medium-sized | ACDTAGYGGYLYTDKLI
NA | TRDJ1 | TRDV1 | NA | ALGLPLWGADKLI
TRDD3 | TRDJ3 | TRDV2 | NA | ACDSVTVLGDRKGSSWDTRQMF
TRDD3 | TRDJ1 | TRDV2 | few | ACDMLGELGTLSKLI
NA | TRDJ1 | TRDV2 | NA | ACDTVMGQEKGKNPYTDKLI
TRDD3 | TRDJ1 | TRDV2 | medium-sized | ACDTVGGPNLYTDKLI
NA | TRDJ1 | TRDV2 | medium-sized | ACDPVEARTVDNVPPGKLI
TRDD3 | TRDJ3 | TRDV2 | NA | ACDPLLGDTGWDTRQMF
NA | TRDJ1 | TRDV1 | NA | ALGEPLRRLYTDKLI
TRDD3 | TRDJ1 | TRDV2 | few | ACDRLGAPRYTDKLI
TRDD3 | TRDJ1 | TRDV2 | few | ACDRLGDLTTDKLI
TRDD3 | TRDJ1 | TRDV2 | NA | ACDPLILTGGYGPYTDKLI
TRDD3 | TRDJ1 | TRDV2 | NA | ACDTVSGGTYTDKLI
TRDD3 | TRDJ1 | TRDV2 | NA | ACDTVLWGIRRKDKLI
TRDD3 | TRDJ3 | TRDV2 | NA | ACDTLGDHSWDTRQMF
TRDD3 | TRDJ1 | TRDV2 | NA | ACDDLLGDSTDKLI
TRDD3 | TRDJ1 | TRDV2 | NA | ACDSLMGDADTDKLI
TRDD3 | TRDJ1 | TRDV2 | few | ACDTLGGYAMPDKLI
TRDD3 | TRDJ1 | TRDV2 | few | ACDAVRGEGGIPSPYTDKLI
TRDD3 | TRDJ1 | TRDV2 | medium-sized | ACEPLGENTDKLI
TRDD3 | TRDJ1 | TRDV2 | NA | ACDATRGMGVDTDKLI
TRDD3 | TRDJ3 | TRDV2 | NA | ACDTLGARGTRQMF
NA | TRDJ1 | TRDV2 | medium-sized | ACDTKDTDKLI
TRDD3 | TRDJ1 | TRDV3 | NA | AFIKGELSPCTGGFTDKLI
TRDD3 | TRDJ1 | TRDV2 | NA | ACDTVGDIITDKLI
TRDD3 | TRDJ1 | TRDV2 | medium-sized | ACDILPRGIGMYTDKLI
TRDD3 | TRDJ1 | TRDV2 | medium-sized | ACHGLMGDTTYDTDKLI
TRDD3 | TRDJ1 | TRDV2 | NA | ACDTVSGDKYWGIPPPPDKLI
TRDD3 | TRDJ1 | TRDV2 | few | ACDSILGVSYTDKLI
TRDD3 | TRDJ1 | TRDV2 | few | ACDLLKTGGYAELLDKLI
TRDD3 | TRDJ1 | TRDV2 | NA | ACDTPPNWGIRGSTPSGTDKLI
TRDD3 | TRDJ3 | TRDV2 | medium-sized | ACDPMGDTFDTRQMF
TRDD3 | TRDJ1 | TRDV2 | few | ACDTVSPYWGPSRGQGPGLI
NA | TRDJ3 | TRDV2 | few | ACDTAHQGGERNWDTRQMF
NA | TRDJ1 | TRDV2 | NA | ACDTVGDRSQRKLI
TRDD3 | TRDJ1 | TRDV1 | few | ALGGHASHWGLYTDKLI
TRDD3 | TRDJ1 | TRDV2 | medium-sized | ACDPLSGGYRRGLI
TRDD3 | TRDJ1 | TRDV2 | NA | ACDLLGGPYTDKLI
NA | TRDJ3 | TRDV2 | medium-sized | ACDTVQYSSWDTRQMF
TRDD3 | TRDJ3 | TRDV2 | few | ACDTVGDLRDTRQMF
TRDD3 | TRDJ1 | TRDV2 | medium-sized | ACDTITGGPPRHTDKLI
TRDD3 | TRDJ1 | TRDV2 | NA | ACALLGDRGTDKLI